The next 15 T cell receptor beta chains were all read from a single sample in a study of human T cells and chemical hapten exposure. Time point indicated: patch test 3, about 24 weeks after DPC sensitization. Treatment noted: therapeutic diphenylcyclopropenone sensitization with weekly scalp DPC. One entry per CDR3 protein, called by TCRdb with MiXCR from the RACE reads. The sample shows around 200,000 distinct CDR3 sequences, about 22% of them seen only once. Material: whole blood, obtained in connection with sensitization to the hapten diphenylcyclopropenone (DPC). The receptors originated from a woman aged 40 to 49 with alopecia areata. Some clones in this sample may be carry-over from other donors' samples.

This clonotype was observed a few times. The rearrangement joins TRBV6-2 or TRBV6-3 to TRBJ2-1; 14 bases line up with TRBD2. Trimming took 2 bases from V and 8 from J; bases not matched to a gene: 14. This CDR3 is 19 amino acids long. CDR1 and CDR2 from the germline V gene are MNHEY and SVGEGT. The CDR3 loop reads CASSYGRTSGRPRGDEQFF. Written as DNA, the CDR3 is TGTGCCAGCAGTTACGGTCGGACTAGCGGGAGGCCACGGGGGGATGAGCAGTTCTTC.

This clonotype has more than one count but fewer than ten. The genes are TRBV29-1 and TRBJ2-6, with D unresolved. The germline CDR1 and CDR2 sequences are SQVTM and ANQGSEA. CDR3 length: 14 amino acids. Trimming pared 7 bases from V and 1 base from J, leaving 11 bases between. The CDR3: CSASPASGANVLTF. CDR3 sequence (DNA): TGCAGCGCATCCCCCGCGTCTGGGGCCAACGTCCTGACTTTC. Together with reference TRBV29-1 and TRBJ2-6, the CDR3 gives the full variable domain: SAVISQKPSRDICQRGTSLTIQCQVDSQVTMMFWYRQQPGQSLTLIATANQGSEATYESGFVIDKFPISRPNLTFSTLTVSNMSPEDSSIYLCSASPASGANVLTFGAGSRLTVL.

This rearrangement joins TRBV4-2 to TRBJ2-1; no clear D gene. CDR1 is LGHNA and CDR2 is YNFKEQ in the germline V gene. V lost 0 bases and J lost 6, with 12 bases in between. This CDR3 contains 15 residues. The CDR3 bases are TGTGCCAGCAGCCAAGATTACAGCTCGCGCAATGAGCAGTTCTTC. Encoded protein: CASSQDYSSRNEQFF.

Only a few counts were recorded for this clonotype. This chain uses TRBV29-1 with TRBJ2-7, with 7 bases fitting TRBD2. Germline V gene lookup returns CDR1 SQVTM and CDR2 ANQGSEA. The CDR3 extends over 11 amino acids. The CDR3 nucleotides read TGCAGTGGGGGGGACGGGAGTGAGCAGTACTTC. Translated, it gives CSGGDGSEQYF.

This chain uses TRBV7-2 with TRBJ2-3, with 10 bases lining up with TRBD2. Germline V gives CDR1 SGHTA, CDR2 FQGNSA. This CDR3 contains 16 residues. The ends lost 5 bases at V and 4 bases at J; junction bases unmatched: 9. The DNA for the CDR3 is TGTGCCAGCAGCCCTCAGAGCGGGAGGGTATCAGATACGCAGTATTTT. Translated, it gives CASSPQSGRVSDTQYF. The full variable domain, with the rest looked up from reference TRBV7-2 and TRBJ2-3, is GAGVSQSPSNKVTEKGKDVELRCDPISGHTALYWYRQSLGQGLEFLIYFQGNSAPDKSGLPSDRFSAERTGGSVSTLTIQRTQQEDSAVYLCASSPQSGRVSDTQYFGPGTRLTVL.

This clonotype was observed at least ten times. V gene TRBV20-1 combines with J gene TRBJ2-5, with unresolved D. V was trimmed by 5 bases and J by 4 bases, leaving 11 bases between them. From germline, CDR1 is DFQATT and CDR2 SNEGSKA (reference sequence). The length of the CDR3 is 12 residues. Here the CDR3 reads CSAPTVPETQYF. The CDR3 region has the DNA TGCAGTGCTCCGACGGTCCCAGAGACCCAGTACTTC.

The chain is built from TRBV28 and TRBJ2-1, with 9 bases identical to TRBD2. Germline V lookup: CDR1 MDHEN, CDR2 SYDVKM. V dropped 6 bases and J dropped 6; count of bases not matched to a gene: 3. There are 13 residues in the CDR3. DNA of the CDR3: TGTGCCAGCAGGGCGGGAGGGCGCAATGAGCAGTTCTTC. Translated: CASRAGGRNEQFF.

This clonotype came up a few times. V usage is TRBV6-7 and J usage is TRBJ2-5; D perhaps matches TRBD1 (6 bases). TRBV6-7 is designated an ORF whose function remains uncertain. Trimming shortened V by 6 bases and J by 4 bases, and 9 bases separated the two germline ends. The CDR3 sequence is 12 residues long. The CDR3 nucleotides are TGTGCCAGCAGGGGGGCTGGAGAGACCCAGTACTTC. This translates into CASRGAGETQYF.

This chain joins TRBV24-1 and TRBJ2-1; D unresolved. The CDR3 loop spans 16 amino acids. Trimming shortened V by 2 bases and J by 7 bases, and 17 bases separated the two germline ends. Germline CDR1 and CDR2: KGHDR and SFDVKD. The CDR3 nucleotides read TGTGCCACCAGTGATTCGGACGCCGGATCTCGAAATGAGCAGTTCTTC. Translated: CATSDSDAGSRNEQFF.

The rearrangement links TRBV7-2 to TRBJ1-4; tentative D call: TRBD1 (6 bases). The CDR3 runs 15 residues. The germline V gene encodes CDR1 SGHTA and CDR2 FQGNSA. V was pared by 1 base and J by 5 bases, with 11 bases between. This CDR3 is CASSLGGTKNEKLFF. CDR3 in DNA: TGTGCCAGCAGCTTAGGGGGGACAAAAAATGAAAAACTGTTTTTT.

This clonotype was seen a handful of times. V gene TRBV20-1 combines with J gene TRBJ1-1, with no clear D. Germline values: CDR1 DFQATT, CDR2 SNEGSKA (reference sequence). CDR3 length: 16 amino acids. The V end lost 6 bases, the J end lost 0 bases, and 20 bases lay between the germline ends. The CDR3 region has the DNA TGCAGTGCAACGACCCCGAGTATGGGGTTGAACACTGAAGCTTTCTTT. Translated, it gives CSATTPSMGLNTEAFF.

The chain combines TRBV10-3 with TRBJ1-2, with D perhaps TRBD1 (5 bases). CDR1 and CDR2 from the germline V gene are ENHRY and SYGVKD. The CDR3 extends over 15 amino acids. Trimming removed 7 bases at V and 4 bases at J, with 19 bases between. This CDR3 reads CAINPGQAFSYGYTF. The CDR3 nucleotides are TGTGCCATCAACCCAGGACAAGCCTTTAGCTATGGCTACACCTTC.

This clonotype has only a few counts. This chain connects TRBV12-3 or TRBV12-4 to TRBJ2-2; D ambiguous. The CDR3 has 14 amino acids. V lost 3 bases to trimming and J lost 4 bases, with 9 bases between them. Here the CDR3 reads CASSLVMSTGELFF. The CDR3 DNA sequence: TGTGCCAGCAGTTTGGTGATGAGCACCGGGGAGCTGTTTTTT.

CDR3 in DNA: TGTGCCAGCAGCTTAAGAGGGTCCGAAGAAAAACTGTTTTTT. Its protein is CASSLRGSEEKLFF. The chain has TRBV7-9 and TRBJ1-4; D gene ambiguous. V gave up 2 bases and J gave up 8 bases, with 12 bases separating them. Germline V gene sequence: CDR1 SEHNR, CDR2 FQNEAQ (reference sequence). The CDR3 length is 14 residues.

The CDR3 loop reads CASNVSEATFYEQYF. The DNA for the CDR3 is TGCGCCAGCAACGTCTCCGAAGCTACTTTCTACGAGCAGTACTTC. The V gene is TRBV10-1, the J gene TRBJ2-7; D call uncertain. CDR3 size: 15 residues. V gave up 7 bases and J gave up 3 bases, with 19 bases separating them. Per the germline V gene, CDR1 is WNHNN and CDR2 is SYGVQD (reference sequence).